This T cell receptor beta chain was documented in a study of human T cells and chemical hapten exposure. At the level of the study: While the approximately 23-week study was under way, patients received diphenylcyclopropenone on the scalp every week.

This clonotype was found a few times. CDR1 and CDR2 (germline): SGHTA, FQGNSA. The CDR3 runs to 14 residues. V was clipped by 5 bases and J by 4 bases, with 12 bases between them. The time point: pre-sensitization, week 0. Treatment of the sample: therapeutic diphenylcyclopropenone sensitization with weekly scalp DPC. One entry per CDR3 protein, called by TCRdb with MiXCR from the RACE reads. The table shows over 300,000 distinct CDR3 sequences, with roughly 5% occurring only once. The receptor's source is a woman aged 45-59 years with alopecia areata. Some clones in this sample may be carry-over from other donors' samples. V is TRBV7-2 and J is TRBJ2-1, with D possibly being TRBD2 (5 bases). This specimen consisted of whole blood, obtained in connection with sensitization to the hapten diphenylcyclopropenone (DPC). This chain's CDR3 is CASSAGLDYNEQFF. The DNA for the CDR3 is TGTGCCAGCAGCGCTGGACTGGATTACAATGAGCAGTTCTTC.